The present TCR beta chain was sequenced within a study of shared clonotypes between healthy human individuals. Whole-study findings and limits: Limitation of the genetic and exposure-history diversity represented came from the few donors.

Assay execution proceeded at the deep level. Measured with immunoSEQ multiplex PCR; TCRdb has only the in-frame clones, and not every one. The sample lists some 500,000 clones; roughly 95% were seen once. Turning to this clone: As yet, its antigen is unknown.

Germline CDR1 SNHLY, CDR2 FYNNEI. Trimming left V 4 bases short and J 2 bases short, with 8 bases between. The CDR3 runs to 14 residues. Sequenced sample: naive CD4+ T cells sorted from blood. As for subset: CD45RA+ positively selected. This clonotype was obtained from a woman aged 25 to 45 in good health. The chain uses TRBV2 and TRBJ2-2, with D perhaps being TRBD1 or TRBD2 (6 bases each). The CDR3 nucleotides are TGTGCCAGCAGTGTGGGGGGCAACACCGGGGAGCTGTTTTTT. The encoded protein is CASSVGGNTGELFF.